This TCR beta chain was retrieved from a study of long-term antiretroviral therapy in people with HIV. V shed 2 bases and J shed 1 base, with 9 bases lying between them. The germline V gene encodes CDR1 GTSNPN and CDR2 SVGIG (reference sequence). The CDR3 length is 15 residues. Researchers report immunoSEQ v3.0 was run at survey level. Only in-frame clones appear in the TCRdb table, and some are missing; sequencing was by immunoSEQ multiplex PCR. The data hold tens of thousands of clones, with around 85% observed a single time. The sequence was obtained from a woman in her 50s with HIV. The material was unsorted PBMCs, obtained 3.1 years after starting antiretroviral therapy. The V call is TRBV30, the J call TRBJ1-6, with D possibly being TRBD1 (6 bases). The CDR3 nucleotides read TGTGCCTGGAGTAAACAGGGTTCCTATAATTCACCCCTCCACTTT. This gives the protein CAWSKQGSYNSPLHF.